These 10 T cell receptor beta chains were all obtained from the same sample, sequenced in a study of blood T cell repertoires in COVID-19. The assay was immunoSEQ multiplex PCR, and TCRdb's table has in-frame clones only and misses some. The table records 55,000 to 75,000 clones, about 81% of them present only once. The sample was peripheral blood. Receptors originate from a human donor in a cohort sampled during active COVID-19.

This clone was counted a single time. This rearrangement joins TRBV7-2 to TRBJ2-3; the D gene is possibly TRBD1 (5 bases). The CDR3 runs 14 residues. The V end was cut by 4 bases, the J end by 5 bases, with 13 bases between. Germline CDR1 and CDR2: SGHTA and FQGNSA. CDR3 nucleotides: TGTGCCAGCAGCTGGGGCGACTCGGGAGATACGCAGTATTTT. Its protein is CASSWGDSGDTQYF.

This clone showed up just once. The V call is TRBV27, the J call TRBJ2-7, with TRBD1 matching 10 bases. CDR3 size: 15 residues. Germline CDR1 and CDR2: MNHEY and SMNVEV (reference sequence). Trimming cost V 5 bases and J 2 bases; bases outside gene matches: 6. As DNA, the CDR3 is TGTGCCAGCAGTCCCGACAGGGGGCCTCCCTACGAGCAGTACTTC. Its protein product is CASSPDRGPPYEQYF.

This rearrangement joins TRBV19 to TRBJ2-1; 8 nucleotides align to TRBD2. The junction had 3 bases not matched to a gene; V was cut back by 5 bases and J by 3 bases. Germline V gives CDR1 LNHDA, CDR2 SQIVND (reference sequence). The CDR3 consists of 14 residues. In nucleotides, the CDR3 is TGTGCCAGTAGTTCCAGCGGGAGCTACAATGAGCAGTTCTTC. It encodes CASSSSGSYNEQFF. The complete variable domain, with remaining parts taken from reference TRBV19 and TRBJ2-1, reads DGGITQSPKYLFRKEGQNVTLSCEQNLNHDAMYWYRQDPGQGLRLIYYSQIVNDFQKGDIAEGYSVSREKKESFPLTVTSAQKNPTAFYLCASSSSGSYNEQFFGPGTRLTVL.

The chain combines TRBV5-8 with TRBJ1-4; 10 bases map to TRBD1. Germline V CDR1 and CDR2: SGHTS, YDEGEE. The ends lost 3 bases at V and 1 base at J; junction bases unmatched: 3. CDR3 length: 16 residues. Written as DNA, the CDR3 is TGTGCCAGCAGCTGGGACAGGGGAGGAACTAATGAAAAACTGTTTTTT. Its protein is CASSWDRGGTNEKLFF. Based on the CDR3 plus reference TRBV5-8 and TRBJ1-4, the full variable domain is EAGVTQSPTHLIKTRGQQATLRCSPISGHTSVYWYQQALGLGLQFLLWYDEGEERNRGNFPPRFSGRQFPNYSSELNVNALELEDSALYLCASSWDRGGTNEKLFFGSGTQLSVL.

V is TRBV24-1 and J is TRBJ1-1; D is unresolved. The CDR3 is 20 residues long. V lost 0 bases and J 4 bases, leaving 26 bases between the germline ends. CDR1 is KGHDR, CDR2 SFDVKD, per germline. The CDR3 DNA follows: TGTGCCACCAGTGATTTGCAAAGATGTGTAGGGTCCTCTGGGAGCACTGAAGCTTTCTTT. This translates into CATSDLQRCVGSSGSTEAFF.

The chain uses TRBV3-1 (or the pseudogene TRBV3-2) and TRBJ2-7; D remains unclear. Trimming left V 4 bases short and J 4 bases short, with 11 bases between. Germline V gene sequence: CDR1 LGHDT, CDR2 YNNKEL (reference sequence). CDR3 length: 13 residues. DNA for the CDR3: TGTGCCAGCAGCCGCACCCGAGGTTACGAGCAGTACTTC. It yields the protein CASSRTRGYEQYF.

This chain connects TRBV19 to TRBJ2-3; 9 nucleotides align to TRBD1. This CDR3 has 14 amino acids. The trim removed 5 bases at V and 1 base at J, leaving 1 base unmatched. From germline, CDR1 is LNHDA and CDR2 SQIVND (reference sequence). This CDR3 reads CASSHRGRTDTQYF. The CDR3 DNA is TGTGCCAGTAGTCACAGGGGGCGCACAGATACGCAGTATTTT.

V gene TRBV24-1 combines with J gene TRBJ2-2; TRBD2 aligns across 7 bases. The CDR3 is made up of 15 amino acids. Germline CDR1 reads KGHDR; CDR2 reads SFDVKD. V lost 4 bases to trimming and J lost 8 bases; unmatched junction nucleotides: 9. The DNA of the CDR3 is TGTGCCACCAGTGACCCTCGACTAGCCACAGGGGAGCTGTTTTTT. Encoded protein: CATSDPRLATGELFF.

The chain links TRBV6-5 to TRBJ2-1; D not resolved. Trimming took 4 bases from V and 6 from J, leaving 7 bases between them. The V gene's germline CDR1 is MNHEY and CDR2 SVGAGI. CDR3 length: 12 amino acids. The CDR3 is CASSSPPNEQFF. CDR3 in DNA: TGTGCCAGCAGTTCCCCTCCCAATGAGCAGTTCTTC.

The J gene is TRBJ2-7, the V gene TRBV6-6, with 12 positions matching TRBD2. The length of the CDR3 is 14 residues. Trimming cost V 5 bases and J 3 bases; bases outside gene matches: 2. Germline CDR1 reads MNHNY; CDR2 reads SVGAGI (reference sequence). DNA for the CDR3: TGTGCCAGCAGTCAACTAGCGGGAGGCTACGAGCAGTACTTC. Translation: CASSQLAGGYEQYF.